The 14 T cell receptor beta chains in this list originate from one sample, sequenced in a study of cytomegalovirus exposure and HLA in healthy donors. PCR involved 60 Vbeta and 13 Jbeta primers. Measured with immunoSEQ multiplex PCR; TCRdb has only the in-frame clones, and not every one. The data hold approximately 190,000 clones, with approximately 78% observed a single time. Sequencing input: PBMCs. The source of these receptors is a woman under 30 in good health and CMV-seronegative.

The chain joins TRBV30 to TRBJ2-5, with 8 bases fitting TRBD1. Trimming removed 5 bases from V and 5 bases from J; junction bases left unmatched: 13. Germline V gives CDR1 GTSNPN, CDR2 SVGIG (reference sequence). The length of the CDR3 is 15 residues. DNA of the CDR3: TGTGCCTGGTTTTCCGGGACAGGCGAGGGGGAGACCCAGTACTTC. It is translated as CAWFSGTGEGETQYF.

The V call is TRBV6-5, the J call TRBJ2-5; 10 bases match TRBD2. Germline V gene sequence: CDR1 MNHEY, CDR2 SVGAGI. Trimming took 1 base from V and 4 from J; bases not matched to a gene: 3. CDR3 length: 15 residues. This chain's CDR3 is CASSYLAGGSETQYF. In DNA form, the CDR3 reads TGTGCCAGCAGTTACTTAGCGGGGGGTTCAGAGACCCAGTACTTC.

This chain connects TRBV28 to TRBJ2-3, with 7 bases matching TRBD2. The CDR3 has 15 amino acids. V was pared by 3 bases and J by 2 bases, with 5 bases of the junction left unmatched. In germline, CDR1 is MDHEN, CDR2 SYDVKM. CDR3 loop: CASSFGLAVTDTQYF. The CDR3 DNA reads TGTGCCAGCAGTTTCGGGCTAGCGGTCACAGATACGCAGTATTTT.

The J gene is TRBJ1-4, the V gene TRBV7-2; D remains unclear. The germline CDR1 and CDR2 sequences are SGHTA and FQGNSA. V lost 0 bases, J lost 11 bases, and 10 bases lay in between. This CDR3 has 13 residues. The CDR3 DNA follows: TGTGCCAGCAGCTTAGCTCCGGGAGGGAAACTGTTTTTT. This sequence encodes CASSLAPGGKLFF.

This rearrangement joins TRBV5-1 to TRBJ2-3; TRBD2 agrees at 9 bases. The ends lost 7 bases at V and 2 bases at J; junction bases unmatched: 14. This CDR3 has 17 residues. Germline V gene sequence: CDR1 SGHRS, CDR2 YFSETQ. The CDR3 bases are TGCGCCAGCCGGTCTGCGGGGGGGCTGGTTTTCACAGATACGCAGTATTTT. This codes for CASRSAGGLVFTDTQYF.

The chain links TRBV6-1 to TRBJ2-6; D ambiguous. The CDR3 runs to 15 residues. CDR1 is MNHNS and CDR2 is SASEGT in the germline V gene. The V and J ends lost 5 bases and 0 bases respectively, with 8 bases between them. CDR3 DNA sequence: TGTGCCAGCAGTCCCCCCTCCTCTGGGGCCAACGTCCTGACTTTC. Its protein product is CASSPPSSGANVLTF.

A few counts support this clone. V is TRBV5-5 and J is TRBJ1-1; D is unresolved. V shed 2 bases and J shed 5 bases, with 10 bases lying between them. The germline V gene has CDR1 SGHKS and CDR2 YYEKEE (reference sequence). The length of the CDR3 is 13 residues. CDR3 loop: CASSFGRETEAFF. Here the CDR3 DNA reads TGTGCCAGCAGCTTCGGACGGGAAACTGAAGCTTTCTTT.

The rearrangement uses TRBV15 and TRBJ1-2; weak D call: TRBD1 (6 bases). This CDR3 has 15 amino acids. CDR1 and CDR2 (germline): LNHNV, YYDKDF (reference sequence). V was trimmed by 2 bases and J by 4 bases, leaving 14 bases between them. CDR3 protein: CATSRPVTGSYGYTF. The DNA of the CDR3 is TGTGCCACCAGCAGACCAGTTACAGGGAGCTATGGCTACACCTTC.

To note about this clone: Sequence at one end of the junction differs from germline and may be a read error. The chain uses TRBV7-9 and TRBJ2-2, with 7 bases lining up with TRBD2. Germline V gene sequence: CDR1 SEHNR, CDR2 FQNEAQ (reference sequence). CDR3 length: 16 residues. For the CDR3, the DNA is TGTTCCAGCAGGTGGGGGGGATCCGAGAACACCGGGGAGCTGTTTTTT. Translation: CSSRWGGSENTGELFF.

The V and J genes are TRBV13 and TRBJ1-1; possible D gene TRBD1, 6 bases. Germline lookup yields CDR1 PRHDT and CDR2 FYEKMQ (reference sequence). This CDR3 contains 14 residues. Trimming shortened V by 5 bases and J by 5 bases, and 15 bases separated the two germline ends. CDR3 loop: CASSPPTRGTEAFF. CDR3 DNA sequence: TGTGCCAGCAGCCCCCCCACAAGGGGGACTGAAGCTTTCTTT.

With respect to this clone: Germline is not matched at one junction end, which may reflect a read error. The V and J genes are TRBV9 and TRBJ2-4; 10 positions agree with TRBD2. The CDR3 covers 20 residues. Germline loops: CDR1 SGDLS, CDR2 YYNGEE. In nucleotides, the CDR3 is TGTGCCAGCAGCGTTGCCTCTGGAGGGGTAGCGGGGGGCCCAAAAACCATTCAGTACTTC. Amino acids: CASSVASGGVAGGPKTIQYF.

The rearrangement uses TRBV7-2 and TRBJ2-2, with D tentatively TRBD2 (6 bases). CDR3 length: 17 residues. CDR1 and CDR2 from the germline V gene are SGHTA and FQGNSA. The V end lost 2 bases, the J end lost 3 bases, and 16 bases lay between the germline ends. This chain's CDR3 is CASSLSPASDHTGELFF. CDR3 in DNA: TGTGCCAGCAGCTTATCCCCAGCTAGCGATCACACCGGGGAGCTGTTTTTT.

This rearrangement joins TRBV28 to TRBJ1-3; TRBD1 might be the D (6 bases). The CDR3 has 13 amino acids. V was cut by 3 bases and J by 4 bases, with 7 bases left in between. Germline-derived CDR1 and CDR2 are MDHEN and SYDVKM. The CDR3 bases are TGTGCCAGCAGTTTTACAGGGGGAAACACCATATATTTT. Translation: CASSFTGGNTIYF.

This clone was found a few times. The V and J genes are TRBV4-2 and TRBJ1-5; possibly TRBD1 for D (5 bases). V was trimmed by 2 bases and J by 2 bases, leaving 10 bases between them. This CDR3 comprises 15 residues. Germline V CDR1 and CDR2: LGHNA, YNFKEQ. Here the CDR3 DNA reads TGTGCCAGCAGCCAAATCACAGGAGGCAATCAGCCCCAGCATTTT. Translating gives CASSQITGGNQPQHF.